This TCR beta chain was sequenced for a study of early T cells in non-severe SARS-CoV-2 infection. Via MiXCR, TCRdb re-called the 5' RACE reads, giving one row per CDR3 protein. The sample shows 55,000 or so distinct CDR3 sequences, about 6.2% of them seen only once. Germline CDR1 reads MNHEY; CDR2 reads SVGAGI. This CDR3 contains 15 residues. V shed 0 bases and J 6 bases; nucleotides not matched to a gene: 3. This clonotype was obtained from an adult who was a healthcare worker with PCR-confirmed SARS-CoV-2 infection or an uninfected control (not recorded which). The genes are TRBV6-5 and TRBJ1-5, with 9 bases identical to TRBD1. Input material: whole blood. This CDR3 is CASSYSQGAGQPQHF. CDR3 sequence (DNA): TGTGCCAGCAGTTACTCACAGGGGGCAGGTCAGCCCCAGCATTTT.